A single sample gave rise to the 9 T cell receptor beta chains below, sequenced in a study of OX40 agonist ivuxolimab in advanced cancers. The data were produced by immunoSEQ multiplex PCR, yet TCRdb's version contains in-frame clones alone and is incomplete. Counted here are tens of thousands of clones, 91% occurring once; the ten biggest clones make up 13% to 15%. The sequenced sample was CD4+ or CD8+ T cells sorted from blood, obtained in a trial of the OX40 agonist ivuxolimab. The receptors stem from an adult with an advanced solid tumor such as melanoma, head and neck, liver or kidney cancer.

The chain combines TRBV28 with TRBJ2-7; D ambiguous. CDR1 and CDR2 from the germline V gene are MDHEN and SYDVKM. V was pared by 5 bases and J by 2 bases, with 13 bases between. This CDR3 spans 14 amino acids. The CDR3 region is CASSPATETYEQYF. The CDR3 region has the DNA TGTGCCAGCAGTCCCGCGACGGAGACCTACGAGCAGTACTTC.

This sequence joins TRBV2 and TRBJ1-1; unclear D gene. The germline CDR1 and CDR2 sequences are SNHLY and FYNNEI. CDR3 size: 16 residues. The ends were cut back, 1 base at V and 1 base at J, with 13 bases in the middle. This chain's CDR3 is CASSEDSESANTEAFF. DNA of the CDR3: TGTGCCAGCAGTGAAGACTCCGAATCGGCGAACACTGAAGCTTTCTTT.

This chain connects TRBV9 to TRBJ2-1, with 8 bases fitting TRBD2. This CDR3 is built from 16 residues. Trimming removed 0 bases from V and 8 bases from J; junction bases left unmatched: 10. Germline-derived CDR1 and CDR2 are SGDLS and YYNGEE. The DNA for the CDR3 is TGTGCCAGCAGCGTAGGGGATAGCGGGGCCTTCGATGAGCAGTTCTTC. Protein product: CASSVGDSGAFDEQFF.

This chain connects TRBV2 to TRBJ2-7; either TRBD1 or TRBD2 may supply D (6 bases each). CDR1 is SNHLY, CDR2 FYNNEI, per germline. CDR3 size: 14 residues. V lost 8 bases and J 5 bases, leaving 19 bases between the germline ends. DNA for the CDR3: TGTGCCAGCTCCGGCGGGGCAGGGGATAACGAGCAGTACTTC. It translates to CASSGGAGDNEQYF.

This clone was detected only once. This rearrangement joins TRBV7-9 to TRBJ1-2; the match to TRBD1 covers 9 bases. The junction had 20 bases not matched to a gene; V was cut back by 8 bases and J by 4 bases. Germline values: CDR1 SEHNR, CDR2 FQNEAQ (reference sequence). The CDR3 extends over 18 amino acids. The CDR3 loop is CASFGSKDRGITTYGYTF. The CDR3 DNA reads TGTGCCAGCTTCGGAAGCAAGGACAGGGGTATCACGACCTATGGCTACACCTTC. Full variable domain (missing parts from reference TRBV7-9 and TRBJ1-2): DTGVSQNPRHKITKRGQNVTFRCDPISEHNRLYWYRQTLGQGPEFLTYFQNEAQLEKSRLLSDRFSAERPKGSFSTLEIQRTEQGDSAMYLCASFGSKDRGITTYGYTFGSGTRLTVV.

The rearrangement joins TRBV19 to TRBJ2-1; no clear D. V was clipped by 4 bases and J by 8 bases, with 15 bases between them. The CDR3 contains 14 residues. Germline loops: CDR1 LNHDA, CDR2 SQIVND (reference sequence). The CDR3, as DNA: TGTGCCAGTAGTACTACCACCTCCGCTCATGAGCAGTTCTTC. Translation: CASSTTTSAHEQFF.

Only a few counts were recorded for this clone. The CDR3 DNA is TGTGCCAGCACCTCTTCTAGCGGGAGCTACAATGAGCAGTTCTTC. As protein: CASTSSSGSYNEQFF. V and J are TRBV11-3 and TRBJ2-1, with 10 bases matching TRBD2. J was trimmed by 3 bases and V by 7 bases; bases with no gene match: 6. CDR1 is SGHNT and CDR2 is YENEEA in the germline V gene. The CDR3 consists of 15 residues.

The rearrangement joins TRBV7-9 to TRBJ2-7; 7 bases map to TRBD2. V gave up 7 bases and J gave up 4 bases; unmatched junction bases: 13. CDR1 is SEHNR and CDR2 is FQNEAQ in the germline V gene (reference sequence). CDR3 length equals 15 residues. The CDR3 is CASTLSLAEGYEQYF. The CDR3 nucleotides are TGTGCCAGCACCCTTAGTCTAGCGGAGGGGTACGAGCAGTACTTC.

The CDR3 loop reads CASSFGTASYEQYF. The DNA of the CDR3 is TGTGCCAGCAGCTTCGGGACAGCCTCCTACGAGCAGTACTTC. The genes are TRBV13 and TRBJ2-7, with 7 bases lining up with TRBD1. Unmatched junction bases numbered 2, after V lost 3 bases and J lost 0 bases. The CDR3 is 14 amino acids. Germline loops: CDR1 PRHDT, CDR2 FYEKMQ (reference sequence). The entire variable domain, with the rest obtained from reference TRBV13 and TRBJ2-7, is as follows: AAGVIQSPRHLIKEKRETATLKCYPIPRHDTVYWYQQGPGQDPQFLISFYEKMQSDKGSIPDRFSAQQFSDYHSELNMSSLELGDSALYFCASSFGTASYEQYFGPGTRLTVT.